This T cell receptor beta chain was profiled in a study of OX40 agonist ivuxolimab in advanced cancers. Concerning the study at large: Ivuxolimab, which targeted the costimulatory receptor OX40 (CD134), was an agonistic, fully human IgG2 monoclonal antibody. Intravenous ivuxolimab was administered to patients every 2 weeks at six dose levels: 0.01, 0.1, 0.3, 1.5, 3 and 10 mg/kg. Of the roughly 53 patients in dose escalation, about 20 had hepatocellular carcinoma, some 15 had melanoma, 9 had renal cell carcinoma and 9 had head and neck cancer. In the dose-escalation cohort, approximately 82% of patients were male, and the mean age was approximately 60 years, with a range of 23 to 79. Patients were allowed to have had prior anti-PD-1, anti-PD-L1 or anti-CTLA-4 therapy, and approximately 40% of the dose-escalation patients had been treated with checkpoint inhibitors. Three dose-escalation patients achieved partial responses, one with hepatocellular carcinoma and two with cutaneous melanoma. Peripheral TCRbeta sequencing aimed to test whether ivuxolimab altered TCR sequence diversity and caused clonal T-cell expansion. The paper describes the monotherapy dose-escalation part (N of about 54 patients) of the phase I trial of ivuxolimab. General conclusions and limits of the study: In partial responders in the 0.1-3.0 mg/kg groups, normalized peripheral clonal expansion was found to be among the lowest, especially among CD8+ T cells. At doses of 0.1 to 3.0 mg/kg, clonal expansion of both CD4+ and CD8+ T cells in blood was seen between baseline and week 6. After ivuxolimab, expanded clones were on average more numerous among CD8+ T cells than among CD4+ T cells. Which antigens the clonally expanded peripheral T cells were specific for was not determined. Low levels of normalized T-cell clonal expansion were also shown by some nonresponding patients.

Measured from the cysteine to the phenylalanine, the CDR3 is 15 residues long. Only CDR3 DNA is held: 45 bases, read in frame from base 1. CDR1 KGHSH and CDR2 LQKENI are derived from the germline V gene. The trim is 6 bases for V and 3 bases for J, with a gap of 18 bases between the germline ends. For sequencing of the TCRbeta CDR3 region, genomic DNA was extracted from the sorted cells. The immunoSEQ Assay was used for sequencing of TCRbeta CDR3 regions. Entries here come from immuneACCESS through TCRdb and include only in-frame sequences with V and J called. Some clones fail to appear in such tables; in the studies checked, an unresolved V gene covers under half of the shortfall, and the cause of the remainder is unknown. Present in this sample are roughly 80,000 clones, 65% to 90% of which were seen just once. Around 0.7% of the sample rests with the top ten. In the case of this clone: Its antigen has not been determined. No clone much larger than this one lies a single base away; base qualities are absent.

Patients with a history of autoimmune disease or receiving systemic immunosuppression were excluded from the trial. Peripheral blood for TCR sequencing was drawn from every dose cohort at baseline, at cycle 4 day 1 and at cycle 7 day 1. The samples were taken from a phase I, first-in-human, multicenter, open-label dose-escalation trial of ivuxolimab. Adults with locally advanced or metastatic melanoma, renal cell carcinoma, hepatocellular carcinoma or head and neck squamous cell carcinoma were enrolled in the trial. Before TCR sequencing, CD4+ T cells and CD8+ T cells from peripheral blood were sorted into separate populations.

Material: CD4+ or CD8+ T cells sorted from blood, obtained in a trial of the OX40 agonist ivuxolimab. The sequence is built from TRBV18 and TRBJ2-7; the D gene is perhaps TRBD1, from 6 matching bases. The sequence came from an adult with an advanced solid tumor such as melanoma, head and neck, liver or kidney cancer. CDR3 sequence: CASSTNGLTGYEQYF. The DNA sequence is TGTGCCAGCTCGACCAACGGGTTGACAGGCTACGAGCAGTACTTC.